This T cell receptor (beta chain) came from a study of cytomegalovirus exposure and HLA in healthy donors. Whole-study context: HLA-typed donors contributed some 77 million unique TCRs, which were held in an early data release. General study points: The study put some 150 TCR beta chains on its list as cytomegalovirus-associated. Presence/absence results assume similar sequencing depth per donor, which may not hold.

Remarks on this clone: Its antigen is unknown. A read error may account for a junction end that differs from germline.

13 Jbeta primers and 60 Vbeta primers were used for the PCR. Sequenced by immunoSEQ multiplex PCR; TCRdb stores in-frame clones only, minus some. The repertoire holds fewer than 110,000 clones, with under 85% as singletons. The sequencing input was PBMCs. This receptor was identified in a man aged 35 to 55 in good health and CMV-seronegative.

The CDR3 DNA reads TGTTCCAGCAGCTTAAATCCACAGGGAAATTCACCCCTCCACTTT. Its protein product is CSSSLNPQGNSPLHF. The chain links TRBV7-9 to TRBJ1-6; TRBD1 might be the D (6 bases). In germline, CDR1 is SEHNR, CDR2 FQNEAQ (reference sequence). The CDR3 extends over 15 amino acids.